This entry lists 24 T cell receptor beta chains sequenced from one sample in a study of cytomegalovirus exposure and HLA in healthy donors. Sequenced by immunoSEQ multiplex PCR; TCRdb stores in-frame clones only, minus some. The sample yields 38,000 or so clones, approximately 95% seen once. Source material: PBMCs. The source of these receptors is a man aged 18 to 29 in good health and CMV-seronegative.

The chain employs TRBV7-9 and TRBJ2-7, with D unclear. Germline-derived CDR1 and CDR2 are SEHNR and FQNEAQ (reference sequence). Trimming pared 0 bases from V and 3 bases from J, leaving 12 bases between. The CDR3 sequence is 15 residues long. DNA for the CDR3: TGTGCCAGCAGCTTAGCGATTTCGAGCAACTACGAGCAGTACTTC. Its protein is CASSLAISSNYEQYF.

The chain is built from TRBV6-5 and TRBJ1-2, with 7 nucleotides matching TRBD1. Germline lookup yields CDR1 MNHEY and CDR2 SVGAGI. V trimming: 2 bases; J trimming: 2 bases; junction bases outside the gene matches: 5. This CDR3 is 15 amino acids long. The CDR3 region has the DNA TGTGCCAGCAGTTACGCCCAGACAGGGAACTATGGCTACACCTTC. The encoded protein is CASSYAQTGNYGYTF.

The chain links TRBV19 to TRBJ2-1; 9 bases agree with TRBD2. The trim removed 5 bases at V and 2 bases at J, leaving 7 bases unmatched. CDR3 length equals 16 residues. CDR1 and CDR2 (germline): LNHDA, SQIVND (reference sequence). The CDR3 DNA follows: TGTGCCAGTAGTCCACTAGCGGGTTCGGCCTACAATGAGCAGTTCTTC. Amino acids: CASSPLAGSAYNEQFF.

The V call is TRBV29-1, the J call TRBJ2-2; tentative D call: TRBD1 (6 bases). Germline V CDR1 and CDR2: SQVTM, ANQGSEA. CDR3 length: 13 amino acids. The V end lost 7 bases, the J end lost 4 bases, and 13 bases lay between the germline ends. The CDR3 bases are TGCAGCGCACTAACAGGGAGCACCGGGGAGCTGTTTTTT. Translated, it gives CSALTGSTGELFF.

This clone was counted between two and nine times. The rearrangement joins TRBV27 to TRBJ1-5; 8 bases agree with TRBD1. The CDR3 sequence is 15 residues long. With V trimmed by 5 bases and J by 4 bases, 7 bases remained unmatched. Germline V lookup: CDR1 MNHEY, CDR2 SMNVEV (reference sequence). CDR3 in amino acids: CASSLGQGPNQPQHF. DNA for the CDR3: TGTGCCAGCAGTCTTGGACAGGGCCCTAATCAGCCCCAGCATTTT.

V usage is TRBV25-1 and J usage is TRBJ1-6; TRBD1 agrees at 8 bases. The trim removed 4 bases at V and 8 bases at J, leaving 16 bases unmatched. Germline V gene data show CDR1 as MGHDK and CDR2 as SYGVNS. The CDR3 contains 18 residues. The CDR3 region is CASSAPPTGGGVDSPLHF. The CDR3 bases are TGTGCCAGCAGTGCGCCACCTACAGGGGGTGGTGTTGATTCACCCCTCCACTTT.

This clone was counted once. The rearrangement joins TRBV5-1 to TRBJ2-3; D remains unclear. The V end lost 0 bases, the J end lost 0 bases, and 11 bases lay between the germline ends. CDR3 length: 16 amino acids. Germline V lookup: CDR1 SGHRS, CDR2 YFSETQ. CDR3: CASSLGAPPSTDTQYF. The DNA of the CDR3 is TGCGCCAGCAGCTTGGGGGCTCCCCCTAGCACAGATACGCAGTATTTT.

The chain employs TRBV25-1 and TRBJ1-1, with 7 bases lining up with TRBD1. V lost 3 bases, J lost 12 bases, and 13 bases stayed unmatched. The germline gives CDR1 MGHDK, CDR2 SYGVNS. This CDR3 is built from 14 residues. Written as DNA, the CDR3 is TGTGCCAGCAGTGATACCACCGGGACAGATATATCTTTCTTT. Its translation is CASSDTTGTDISFF.

The chain couples TRBV5-1 to TRBJ1-3, with D possibly being TRBD1 (5 bases). The germline V gene encodes CDR1 SGHRS and CDR2 YFSETQ. The CDR3 totals 16 residues. With 3 bases removed from V and 2 bases from J, the gap between germline ends came to 15 bases. DNA for the CDR3: TGCGCCAGCAGCTCTGGGGCCACCGTCACTGGAAACACCATATATTTT. It codes for CASSSGATVTGNTIYF.

V is TRBV19 and J is TRBJ1-4; 8 nucleotides agree with TRBD1. Losses at the gene ends were 6 bases for V and 7 bases for J; bases not matched to a gene: 10. Germline CDR1 LNHDA, CDR2 SQIVND (reference sequence). The CDR3 covers 15 residues. DNA for the CDR3: TGTGCCAGTAGCCCCGGGACAGGCCCTAGTGAAAAACTGTTTTTT. It encodes CASSPGTGPSEKLFF.

The rearrangement links TRBV2 to TRBJ2-1; 8 bases are shared with TRBD2. Germline assignment: CDR1 SNHLY and CDR2 FYNNEI. This CDR3 spans 15 amino acids. Trimming removed 6 bases from V and 4 bases from J; junction bases left unmatched: 8. CDR3 region: CASSVLAARYNEQFF. CDR3 sequence (DNA): TGTGCCAGCAGCGTACTAGCGGCACGATACAATGAGCAGTTCTTC. The full variable domain, with the rest looked up from reference TRBV2 and TRBJ2-1, is EPEVTQTPSHQVTQMGQEVILRCVPISNHLYFYWYRQILGQKVEFLVSFYNNEISEKSEIFDDQFSVERPDGSNFTLKIRSTKLEDSAMYFCASSVLAARYNEQFFGPGTRLTVL.

About this clone: One junction end does not reproduce the germline sequence, and a read error may be involved. The V gene is TRBV20-1, the J gene TRBJ1-1, with no clear D. Germline CDR1 is DFQATT and CDR2 is SNEGSKA (reference sequence). The CDR3 runs 8 residues. As DNA, the CDR3 is TGCAGTGCTAGATTGGCGGTTTTT. Translated: CSARLAVF.

The V call is TRBV15, the J call TRBJ2-2; 10 positions match TRBD1. This CDR3 has 17 amino acids. V shed 8 bases, J shed 6 bases, and the junction held 15 bases outside the gene matches. The germline V gene has CDR1 LNHNV and CDR2 YYDKDF (reference sequence). CDR3 in DNA: TGTGCCACCGGATGGGCCGGGACAGGGGCCCATGCCGGGGAGCTGTTTTTT. Translation: CATGWAGTGAHAGELFF.

The genes are TRBV4-1 and TRBJ1-2, with a weak D call TRBD1 (6 bases). The length of the CDR3 is 14 residues. The V gene's germline CDR1 is MGHRA and CDR2 YSYEKL. Trimming removed 1 base from V and 7 bases from J, with 13 bases in between. The CDR3 DNA follows: TGCGCCAGCAGCCAAGTTCAGGACAGCTTTGGCTACACCTTC. It specifies CASSQVQDSFGYTF.

The V and J genes are TRBV5-6 and TRBJ2-2, with 7 bases identical to TRBD2. Germline trimming cut 0 bases from V and 7 bases from J; bases unmatched to any gene: 6. Germline loops: CDR1 SGHDT, CDR2 YYEEEE. CDR3 length: 15 residues. CDR3 loop: CASSLGAGPLGELFF. The CDR3 DNA is TGTGCCAGCAGCTTGGGAGCGGGGCCCCTCGGGGAGCTGTTTTTT.

The chain joins TRBV21-1 to TRBJ2-2; the table names TRBD2, a call not compared with the DNA. TRBV21-1 is shown as a pseudogene. The CDR3 runs 15 residues. CDR3 nucleotide sequence: TGTGCCAGCAACAGAACTAGCGGGGAGACCGGGGAGCTGTTTTTT. Translated, it gives CASNRTSGETGELFF.

This chain links TRBV5-4 with TRBJ1-5, with a weak D call TRBD1 (6 bases). The CDR3 contains 14 residues. With 3 bases removed from V and 5 bases from J, the gap between germline ends came to 12 bases. Germline values: CDR1 SGHNT, CDR2 YYREEE (reference sequence). CDR3 nucleotide sequence: TGTGCCAGCAGCTCGGGGGGGGCGGATCAGCCCCAGCATTTT. Translating it yields CASSSGGADQPQHF.

The J gene is TRBJ1-2, the V gene TRBV2; D unresolved. Trimming cost V 6 bases and J 7 bases, with 6 bases left between them. CDR1 is SNHLY and CDR2 is FYNNEI in the germline V gene. This CDR3 comprises 10 residues. As DNA, the CDR3 is TGTGCCAGCAGCCCTCCTGGCTACACCTTC. It is translated as CASSPPGYTF.

This clone came up a few times. This chain links TRBV29-1 with TRBJ2-1; D is unclear. The V gene lost 2 bases and the J gene lost 7 bases, with 9 bases spanning the gap. In germline, CDR1 is SQVTM, CDR2 ANQGSEA. This CDR3 comprises 12 residues. CDR3 amino acids: CSVESVGNEQFF. In nucleotides, the CDR3 is TGCAGCGTTGAATCGGTCGGTAATGAGCAGTTCTTC.

The chain combines TRBV5-1 with TRBJ2-7; 12 bases match TRBD2. Per the germline V gene, CDR1 is SGHRS and CDR2 is YFSETQ. With 0 bases clipped from V and 6 bases from J, the junction kept 13 bases outside the gene matches. This CDR3 comprises 18 residues. For the CDR3, the DNA is TGCGCCAGCAGCTTGGCCACTAGCGGGGGGTCCACAATGGGCGAGCAGTACTTC. Amino acid sequence: CASSLATSGGSTMGEQYF.

J is TRBJ1-2 and V is TRBV6-5; D possibly corresponds to TRBD1 (5 bases). The CDR3 sequence is 13 residues long. The germline V gene encodes CDR1 MNHEY and CDR2 SVGAGI. V lost 5 bases to trimming and J lost 8 bases, with 15 bases between them. The chain's CDR3 is CASSGGGLGGYTF. DNA of the CDR3: TGTGCCAGCAGTGGCGGGGGACTGGGAGGCTACACCTTC.

As concerns this clone: Compared with germline, one end of the junction differs, possibly owing to a read error. V usage is TRBV7-7 and J usage is TRBJ2-5, with TRBD2 matching 8 bases. This CDR3 is 14 amino acids long. CDR1 and CDR2 from the germline V gene are SSHAT and FNYEAQ (reference sequence). The CDR3 sequence is CASSLAGLVETQYF. The CDR3 DNA is TGTGCTAGCAGCTTAGCGGGACTAGTGGAGACCCAGTACTTC.

The chain recombines TRBV7-2 with TRBJ2-1, with unresolved D. Germline lookup yields CDR1 SGHTA and CDR2 FQGNSA. The CDR3 consists of 12 residues. Trimming cost V 5 bases and J 6 bases, with 8 bases left between them. In DNA, the CDR3 is TGTGCCAGCAGCCTCGTCCGCAATGAGCAGTTCTTC. Protein: CASSLVRNEQFF.

The V call is TRBV7-8, the J call TRBJ2-7; D perhaps matches TRBD1 (5 bases). The V and J ends lost 4 bases and 2 bases respectively, with 15 bases between them. The CDR3 consists of 15 residues. Looked up from germline, CDR1 is SGHVS and CDR2 is FQNEAQ. The CDR3 region has the DNA TGTGCCAGCAGCTGGCGTGGGGCGAGTACCTACGAGCAGTACTTC. Protein: CASSWRGASTYEQYF.